This TCR beta chain was profiled in a study of OX40 agonist ivuxolimab in advanced cancers. Study overall: 30% to 40% of patients had received prior checkpoint inhibitor therapy. Study observations and caveats: Compared with others, partial responders at 0.1-3.0 mg/kg displayed clonal expansion among the lowest. Clonal expansion by week 6 occurred in CD4+ and CD8+ blood T cells (at 0.1 to 3.0 mg/kg). On average, CD8+ T cells had more expanded clones than CD4+.

The V gene lost 5 bases and the J gene lost 7 bases, with 9 bases spanning the gap. The CDR3 runs 12 residues. Germline V gene lookup returns CDR1 MNHEY and CDR2 SMNVEV (reference sequence). Data came from immunoSEQ multiplex PCR; TCRdb stores just in-frame clones and leaves some out. The table records 100,000 to 120,000 clones, approximately 89% of them present only once. This clone was recorded a few times. Its matching antigen is unknown. This receptor was obtained from an adult with an advanced solid tumor such as melanoma, head and neck, liver or kidney cancer. The rearrangement links TRBV27 to TRBJ1-5, with unresolved D. The specimen comprised CD4+ or CD8+ T cells sorted from blood, sampled in a trial of the OX40 agonist ivuxolimab. CDR3 in DNA: TGTGCCAGCAGTCAAACCGGCCAGCCCCAGCATTTT. It is translated as CASSQTGQPQHF.